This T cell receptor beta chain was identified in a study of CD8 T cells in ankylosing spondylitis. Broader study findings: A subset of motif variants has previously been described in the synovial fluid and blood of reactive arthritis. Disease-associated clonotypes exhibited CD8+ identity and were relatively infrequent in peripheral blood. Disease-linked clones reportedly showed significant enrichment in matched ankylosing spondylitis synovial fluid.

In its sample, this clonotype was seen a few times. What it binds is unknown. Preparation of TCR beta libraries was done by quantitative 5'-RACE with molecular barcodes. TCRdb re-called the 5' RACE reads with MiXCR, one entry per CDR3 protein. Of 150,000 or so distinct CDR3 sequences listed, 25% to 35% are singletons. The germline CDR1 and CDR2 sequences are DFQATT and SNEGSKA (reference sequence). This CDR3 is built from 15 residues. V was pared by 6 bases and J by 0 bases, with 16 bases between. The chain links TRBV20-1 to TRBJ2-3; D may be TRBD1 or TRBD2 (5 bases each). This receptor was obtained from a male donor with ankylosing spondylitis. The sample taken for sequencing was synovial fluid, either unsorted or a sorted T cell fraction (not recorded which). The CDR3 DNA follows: TGCAGTGCCTCCCCGCTGGGACCTAGCACAGATACGCAGTATTTT. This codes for CSASPLGPSTDTQYF.